This is a list of T cell receptor beta chains from one sample in a study of cytomegalovirus exposure and HLA in healthy donors. Profiled with immunoSEQ multiplex PCR; TCRdb holds only in-frame clones, not every one. The table records 250,000 to 400,000 clones, roughly 90% of them present only once. The sequenced material came from PBMCs. Source of these receptors: a man aged 30-40 years in good health and CMV-seronegative. CDR3s include the opening cysteine and the closing phenylalanine or tryptophan. D genes are given only for firm matches. Only some rows state a clone size, as once, few, many or a class for expanded clones.

V	size	J	D	CDR3	DNA
TRBV5-4	.	TRBJ1-1	.	CASSNYRPEAFF	TGTGCCAGCAGCAACTATCGGCCTGAAGCTTTCTTT
TRBV6-5	.	TRBJ1-1	TRBD1	CASSPNRGSLTEAFF	TGTGCCAGCAGTCCGAACAGGGGCTCCCTCACTGAAGCTTTCTTT
TRBV28	.	TRBJ1-1	.	CASRGGYFTEAFF	TGTGCCAGCAGAGGAGGGTATTTCACTGAAGCTTTCTTT
TRBV10-3	.	TRBJ2-7	.	CATAHRDSVYEQYF	TGTGCCACCGCCCACCGGGACTCAGTCTACGAGCAGTACTTC
TRBV13	.	TRBJ2-1	TRBD2	CASSFSGGTYNEQFF	TGTGCCAGCAGCTTCAGCGGGGGGACCTACAATGAGCAGTTCTTC
TRBV7-2	few	TRBJ1-1	TRBD1	CASSAGSTGGGEAFF	TGTGCCAGCAGCGCAGGATCGACAGGGGGCGGCGAAGCTTTCTTT
TRBV10-2	.	TRBJ2-3	TRBD2	CATQSGGSADTQYF	TGCGCCACACAAAGCGGGGGGAGTGCAGATACGCAGTATTTT
TRBV18	.	TRBJ2-5	TRBD2	CASSRTSYEETQYF	TGTGCCAGCTCACGGACTAGCTATGAAGAGACCCAGTACTTC
TRBV27	.	TRBJ1-5	.	CASSPADSLNQPQHF	TGTGCCAGCAGTCCGGCCGACAGTCTCAATCAGCCCCAGCATTTT
TRBV11-2	.	TRBJ1-3	.	CASSSSSSGNTIYF	TGTGCCAGCAGCTCGAGTAGCTCTGGAAACACCATATATTTT
TRBV4-3	.	TRBJ1-1	TRBD1	CASSQVRTGGLGTEAFF	TGCGCCAGCAGCCAAGTCAGGACAGGGGGACTCGGCACTGAAGCTTTCTTT
TRBV21-1	.	TRBJ2-2	.	CASSARGNTGELFF	TGTGCCAGCAGCGCGCGGGGAAACACCGGGGAGCTGTTTTTT
TRBV2	once	TRBJ1-2	.	CASSVSGSGYTF	TGTGCCAGCAGTGTTAGCGGGAGTGGCTACACCTTC
TRBV19	.	TRBJ1-6	.	CASSIYFVNNSPLHF	TGTGCCAGTAGTATCTATTTCGTTAATAATTCACCCCTCCACTTT
TRBV7-7	.	TRBJ2-1	TRBD1	CASSLATGDYNEQFF	TGTGCCAGCAGCCTTGCGACAGGGGACTACAATGAGCAGTTCTTC
TRBV5-1	.	TRBJ2-3	.	CASSLGQRLTDTQYF	TGCGCCAGCAGCTTAGGACAGAGACTCACAGATACGCAGTATTTT
TRBV5-5	once	TRBJ2-3	.	CASSLGHTDTQYF	TGTGCCAGCAGCCTGGGACACACAGATACGCAGTATTTT
TRBV7-9	once	TRBJ2-7	.	CASSNSGFLFYEQYF	TGTGCCAGCAGCAACAGCGGTTTCCTATTCTACGAGCAGTACTTC
TRBV2	.	TRBJ2-7	TRBD1	CASRTGGSYEQYF	TGTGCCAGCAGGACAGGGGGCTCCTACGAGCAGTACTTC
TRBV18	.	TRBJ2-2	.	CASSPERAGELFF	TGTGCCAGCTCACCGGAGAGGGCCGGGGAGCTGTTTTTT
TRBV30	.	TRBJ1-5	TRBD1	CAWSVAGGQPQHF	TGTGCCTGGAGTGTAGCAGGGGGTCAGCCCCAGCATTTT
TRBV2	.	TRBJ2-4	.	CASSEWEITDPNIQYF	TGTGCCAGCAGTGAATGGGAGATTACCGATCCGAACATTCAGTACTTC
TRBV7-8	.	TRBJ2-1	.	CASSLWGGHNEQFF	TGTGCCAGCAGCTTATGGGGGGGGCACAATGAGCAGTTCTTC
TRBV11-1	once	TRBJ1-1	.	CASSLAPTSSKYTEAFF	TGTGCCAGCAGCTTAGCCCCCACATCGTCAAAATACACTGAAGCTTTCTTT
TRBV9	.	TRBJ2-7	TRBD1	CASSKETGRTYEQYF	TGTGCCAGCAGCAAAGAGACAGGGAGAACCTACGAGCAGTACTTC
TRBV5-5	.	TRBJ1-2	TRBD1	CASSLATGGDYGYTF	TGTGCCAGCAGCTTGGCCACAGGGGGCGACTATGGCTACACCTTC
TRBV30	.	TRBJ1-1	.	CAWSPFGTSTEAFF	TGTGCCTGGAGTCCATTCGGGACTTCAACAGAAGCTTTCTTT
TRBV7-6	.	TRBJ2-2	.	CASSLQDYHSGELFF	TGTGCCAGCAGCTTACAAGACTACCACTCCGGGGAGCTGTTTTTT
TRBV5-6	once	TRBJ2-1	.	CASSHQFSYNEQFF	TGTGCCAGCAGTCACCAGTTCTCCTACAATGAGCAGTTCTTC
TRBV30	once	TRBJ2-1	.	CAWSVQRGALYNEQFF	TGTGCCTGGAGTGTACAACGGGGGGCCCTCTACAATGAGCAGTTCTTC
TRBV6-1	.	TRBJ2-7	.	CASSQNYEQYF	TGTGCCAGCAGTCAAAATTACGAGCAGTACTTC
TRBV5-1	.	TRBJ1-2	.	CASSLDRGNYGYTF	TGCGCCAGCAGCTTGGATAGGGGTAACTATGGCTACACCTTC
TRBV11-2	few	TRBJ2-7	.	CASSSMRRQYF	TGTGCCAGCAGCTCCATGAGGCGGCAGTACTTC
TRBV19	once	TRBJ1-5	.	CASSIPSNQPQHF	TGTGCCAGTAGTATCCCTTCGAATCAGCCCCAGCATTTT
TRBV6-5	.	TRBJ2-7	TRBD1	CASSKNRGYEQYF	TGTGCCAGCAGTAAAAACAGGGGGTACGAGCAGTACTTC
TRBV27	.	TRBJ2-5	.	CASSSFLTGRGETQYF	TGTGCCAGCAGTTCCTTCCTGACAGGCCGAGGAGAGACCCAGTACTTC